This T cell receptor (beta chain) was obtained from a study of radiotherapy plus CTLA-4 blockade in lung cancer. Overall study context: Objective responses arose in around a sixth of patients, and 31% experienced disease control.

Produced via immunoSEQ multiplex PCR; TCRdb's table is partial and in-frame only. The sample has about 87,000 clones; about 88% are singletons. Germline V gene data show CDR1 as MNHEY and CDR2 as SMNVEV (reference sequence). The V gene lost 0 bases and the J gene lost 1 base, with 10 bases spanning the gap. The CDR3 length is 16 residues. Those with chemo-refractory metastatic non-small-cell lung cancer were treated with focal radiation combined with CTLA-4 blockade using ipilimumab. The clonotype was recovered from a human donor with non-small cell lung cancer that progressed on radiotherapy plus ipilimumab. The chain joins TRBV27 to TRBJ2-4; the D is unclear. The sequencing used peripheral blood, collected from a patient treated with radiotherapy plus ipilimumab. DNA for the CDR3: TGTGCCAGCAGTTTATCGATAGTTACTGCCAAAAACATTCAGTACTTC. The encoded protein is CASSLSIVTAKNIQYF.